This TCR beta chain was captured by sequencing in a study of T cells in Graves' hyperthyroidism and ophthalmopathy. V shed 7 bases, J shed 6 bases, and the junction held 7 bases outside the gene matches. This CDR3 spans 13 amino acids. Germline-derived CDR1 and CDR2 are ENHRY and SYGVKD. This clonotype turned up a few times. The investigators amplified TCR beta CDR3 regions from RNA transcripts. Researchers ran a first-round RT-PCR on the TCR CDR3 using the HTBI primer set. MiXCR, applied by TCRdb to the multiplex PCR reads, yields one record per CDR3 protein. The sample gives hundreds of thousands of distinct CDR3 sequences, roughly 32% of which show up once; roughly 30% is in the top ten.

The TCR originated in a middle-aged woman with Graves' hyperthyroidism. The sequenced material came from blood. This chain connects TRBV10-3 to TRBJ2-3, with TRBD2 matching over 7 bases. CDR3 residues: CAIKAGTPDTQYF. CDR3 nucleotides: TGTGCCATCAAAGCGGGAACCCCCGATACGCAGTATTTT.